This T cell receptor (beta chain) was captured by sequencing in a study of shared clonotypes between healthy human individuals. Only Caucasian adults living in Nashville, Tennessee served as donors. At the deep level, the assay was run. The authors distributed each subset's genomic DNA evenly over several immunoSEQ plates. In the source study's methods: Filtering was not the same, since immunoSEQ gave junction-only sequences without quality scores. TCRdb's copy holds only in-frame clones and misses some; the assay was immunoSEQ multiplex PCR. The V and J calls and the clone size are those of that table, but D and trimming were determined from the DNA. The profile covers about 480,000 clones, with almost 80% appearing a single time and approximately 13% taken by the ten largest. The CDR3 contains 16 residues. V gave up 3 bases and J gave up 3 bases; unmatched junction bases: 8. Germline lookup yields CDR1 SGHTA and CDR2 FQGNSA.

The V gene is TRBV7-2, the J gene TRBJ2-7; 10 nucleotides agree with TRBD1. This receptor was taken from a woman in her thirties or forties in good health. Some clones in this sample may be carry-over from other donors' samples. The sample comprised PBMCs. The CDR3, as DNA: TGTGCCAGCAGCTTTCGCTCCGGACAGGGGGTCTACGAGCAGTACTTC. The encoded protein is CASSFRSGQGVYEQYF.